This entry features one T cell receptor beta chain sequence. As yet, its antigen is unknown. This entry is derived from a study of graft-versus-host responses after intestinal transplantation. Study at large: Each transplant was multivisceral, liver-intestinal, or isolated intestinal. Induction using anti-thymocyte globulin, followed by tacrolimus and steroids for two to three years, was given to all recipients. Findings of the study overall: GvH clone levels peaked in circulation, and this peak was associated with early post-transplant HvG declines. Recipient marrow held GvH clones, some first seen in ileum or blood.

Method: immunoSEQ multiplex PCR; TCRdb's copy keeps in-frame clones and lacks some. Of about 45,000 clones in the sample, 90% to 95% were seen once. Germline CDR1 and CDR2: MGHDK and SYGVNS. CDR3 length: 16 amino acids. Trimming left V 1 base short and J 7 bases short, with 17 bases between. This TCR was recovered from a human patient who received an intestinal transplant, so some T cells may come from the graft donor. The source material was PBMCs, sampled 524 days after transplant. The rearrangement uses TRBV25-1 and TRBJ2-1; D may be TRBD2 (6 bases). CDR3 nucleotides: TGTGCCAGCAGTGAATGGGGTCTAGCGCTAGGGAATGAGCAGTTCTTC. It yields the protein CASSEWGLALGNEQFF.